Below, 27 T cell receptor beta chains from the same sample are listed, as sequenced in a study of T-cell reconstitution after alpha-beta-depleted transplantation in children. Unique molecular identifiers were built into the TCRbeta library. TCRdb itself ran the PCR reads through MiXCR, one entry per CDR3 protein. Here the sample spans 800,000 to 1,000,000 distinct CDR3 sequences, about 31% being singletons. The source was PBMCs, mostly from graft donor cells, collected 360 days after TCRalphabeta/CD19-depleted stem cell transplant. Receptors originate from a boy under two years old who had a stem cell transplant for SCID, so the T cells may come from the graft donor.

The J gene is TRBJ1-5, the V gene TRBV20-1, with 7 bases matching TRBD1. The length of the CDR3 is 16 residues. CDR1 is DFQATT and CDR2 is SNEGSKA in the germline V gene (reference sequence). Trimming took 6 bases from V and 0 from J; bases not matched to a gene: 11. CDR3 residues: CSAEWAGGYSNQPQHF. CDR3 nucleotide sequence: TGCAGTGCAGAGTGGGCAGGGGGGTATAGCAATCAGCCCCAGCATTTT.

The chain carries TRBV20-1 and TRBJ2-2; a possible D gene is TRBD2 (7 bases). V was clipped by 1 base and J by 3 bases, with 24 bases between them. This CDR3 comprises 19 residues. Germline V gene lookup returns CDR1 DFQATT and CDR2 SNEGSKA (reference sequence). CDR3 bases: TGCAGTGCTAGAGGGGTTGCTTTAACGGGGGGACATTACACCGGGGAGCTGTTTTTT. The encoded protein is CSARGVALTGGHYTGELFF.

V usage is TRBV7-9 and J usage is TRBJ1-1; D not resolved. Per the germline V gene, CDR1 is SEHNR and CDR2 is FQNEAQ (reference sequence). This CDR3 contains 13 residues. Trimming removed 2 bases from V and 3 bases from J, with 7 bases in between. This CDR3 is CASSLMEDTEAFF. The CDR3, as DNA: TGTGCCAGCAGCTTAATGGAGGACACTGAAGCTTTCTTT.

This clonotype was observed a few times. The V and J genes are TRBV20-1 and TRBJ2-7, with 8 bases aligning to TRBD1. Trimming at V came to 5 bases and at J to 1 base, leaving 1 base not matched to a gene. The CDR3 covers 12 residues. Germline values: CDR1 DFQATT, CDR2 SNEGSKA (reference sequence). CDR3 bases: TGCAGTGCTGGGGACAGGTCCTACGAGCAGTACTTC. Its translation: CSAGDRSYEQYF.

In its sample, this clonotype was seen a few times. The rearrangement joins TRBV5-1 to TRBJ2-1, with TRBD2 matching over 7 bases. In germline, CDR1 is SGHRS, CDR2 YFSETQ. The CDR3 is 16 amino acids. Unmatched junction bases numbered 7, after V lost 0 bases and J lost 4 bases. The CDR3 coding sequence is TGCGCCAGCAGCTTGGCCCTCCGGGGGGAATACAATGAGCAGTTCTTC. Protein product: CASSLALRGEYNEQFF.

This chain connects TRBV5-1 to TRBJ2-3, with 9 bases aligning to TRBD2. The CDR3 spans 17 residues. Germline V gene data show CDR1 as SGHRS and CDR2 as YFSETQ. The trim removed 9 bases at V and 2 bases at J, leaving 16 bases unmatched. Written as DNA, the CDR3 is TGCGCCACCTCCGGCGGAGCGGGGGGACTTGCCACAGATACGCAGTATTTT. This sequence encodes CATSGGAGGLATDTQYF.

This clonotype was picked up a small number of times. The chain is built from TRBV4-1 and TRBJ2-5; 8 nucleotides align to TRBD1. Germline V CDR1 and CDR2: MGHRA, YSYEKL. Losses at the gene ends were 2 bases for V and 5 bases for J; bases not matched to a gene: 7. CDR3 length: 15 residues. The CDR3 DNA follows: TGCGCCAGCAGCCAAATGGCAGGGGGCCTGGAGACCCAGTACTTC. Amino acids: CASSQMAGGLETQYF.

This clonotype was seen only a few times. The chain joins TRBV25-1 to TRBJ2-1; 10 nucleotides match TRBD1. With 4 bases clipped from V and 2 bases from J, the junction kept 5 bases outside the gene matches. CDR3 length: 16 residues. Germline values: CDR1 MGHDK, CDR2 SYGVNS. This chain's CDR3 is CASSGRQGAAYNEQFF. The CDR3 DNA reads as TGTGCCAGCAGTGGTCGACAGGGGGCTGCCTACAATGAGCAGTTCTTC.

The chain joins TRBV12-3 or TRBV12-4 to TRBJ2-1, with a weak D call TRBD1 (5 bases). CDR3 length: 11 residues. V shed 7 bases and J shed 15 bases, with 16 bases lying between them. The CDR3 bases are TGTGCCAGCACCCCCGGCAGGCAGGGGTTCTTC. Residues: CASTPGRQGFF.

This clonotype has at least ten counts. V is TRBV29-1 and J is TRBJ2-4; D unclear. Germline CDR1 SQVTM, CDR2 ANQGSEA. There are 11 residues in the CDR3. V was clipped by 4 bases and J by 6 bases, with 7 bases between them. CDR3 loop: CSVVDLNIQYF. CDR3 coding DNA: TGCAGCGTTGTTGATTTAAACATTCAGTACTTC.

The table lists this clonotype with a few counts. The CDR3: CASSLARQGARYNEQFF. The CDR3 DNA reads as TGCGCCAGCAGCTTGGCTCGACAGGGGGCGCGGTACAATGAGCAGTTCTTC. This chain uses TRBV5-1 with TRBJ2-1; TRBD1 agrees at 10 bases. Germline values: CDR1 SGHRS, CDR2 YFSETQ. The junction had 7 bases not matched to a gene; V was cut back by 0 bases and J by 4 bases. The CDR3 is made up of 17 amino acids.

This clonotype was counted only a few times. The chain is built from TRBV5-1 and TRBJ2-3; no firm D call. From germline, CDR1 is SGHRS and CDR2 YFSETQ. This CDR3 region has 16 residues. Trimming shortened V by 5 bases and J by 4 bases, and 20 bases separated the two germline ends. In DNA, the CDR3 is TGCGCCAGCAGGATCGGACCGGGTTCCGCCGCAGATACGCAGTATTTT. Translated: CASRIGPGSAADTQYF. The variable domain in full, completed from reference TRBV5-1 and TRBJ2-3, reads KAGVTQTPRYLIKTRGQQVTLSCSPISGHRSVSWYQQTPGQGLQFLFEYFSETQRNKGNFPGRFSGRQFSNSRSEMNVSTLELGDSALYLCASRIGPGSAADTQYFGPGTRLTVL.

CDR3 sequence: CSAIPRRNNSPLHF. CDR3 coding DNA: TGCAGTGCTATACCACGAAGGAATAATTCACCCCTCCACTTT. The genes are TRBV20-1 and TRBJ1-6; D is uncertain. The ends were cut back, 4 bases at V and 5 bases at J, with 12 bases in the middle. The CDR3 runs to 14 residues. The V gene's germline CDR1 is DFQATT and CDR2 SNEGSKA (reference sequence).

This chain connects TRBV12-3 or TRBV12-4 to TRBJ1-5, with D possibly TRBD1 on 5 matching bases. Trimming removed 3 bases from V and 9 bases from J, with 12 bases in between. CDR3 length equals 13 residues. The CDR3 DNA reads as TGTGCCAGCAGTTTGGGGGACGCTCGGCCCCAGCATTTT. It yields the protein CASSLGDARPQHF.

In this sample, this clonotype turned up a few times. This sequence joins TRBV20-1 and TRBJ2-7; the D gene is possibly TRBD1 (6 bases). With 4 bases removed from V and 2 bases from J, the gap between germline ends came to 12 bases. The CDR3 has 13 amino acids. Germline assignment: CDR1 DFQATT and CDR2 SNEGSKA (reference sequence). This chain's CDR3 is CSAIEGGTYEQYF. Here the CDR3 DNA reads TGCAGTGCTATAGAAGGGGGAACCTACGAGCAGTACTTC.

This chain uses TRBV2 with TRBJ1-2; D is perhaps TRBD1 (5 bases). With 8 bases removed from V and 4 bases from J, the gap between germline ends came to 14 bases. The CDR3 loop spans 13 amino acids. Germline loops: CDR1 SNHLY, CDR2 FYNNEI. In DNA, the CDR3 is TGTGCCAGCTTGGGACCGCAGATCTATGGCTACACCTTC. Protein: CASLGPQIYGYTF. The entire variable domain, with the rest obtained from reference TRBV2 and TRBJ1-2, is as follows: EPEVTQTPSHQVTQMGQEVILRCVPISNHLYFYWYRQILGQKVEFLVSFYNNEISEKSEIFDDQFSVERPDGSNFTLKIRSTKLEDSAMYFCASLGPQIYGYTFGSGTRLTVV.

This clonotype was observed a few times. The chain couples TRBV12-3 or TRBV12-4 to TRBJ1-1; 8 nucleotides align to TRBD1. The CDR3 covers 13 residues. The J segment lost 7 bases and the V segment lost 4 bases, leaving 5 bases of the junction unmatched. CDR3 sequence reads: CASSWGQVNEAFF. The CDR3 nucleotides read TGTGCCAGCAGTTGGGGACAGGTCAATGAAGCTTTCTTT.

This clonotype was found a few times. The gene calls are TRBV12-3 or TRBV12-4 and TRBJ2-5; D remains unclear. CDR3 length: 16 amino acids. With 3 bases removed from V and 3 bases from J, the gap between germline ends came to 17 bases. The CDR3 region has the DNA TGTGCCAGCAGTTTCTCTTTTGGCGGCACCAAAGAGACCCAGTACTTC. This codes for CASSFSFGGTKETQYF.

This clonotype was counted between two and nine times. The CDR3 sequence: CASSLVAGAPANEKLFF. The CDR3 coding sequence is TGTGCCAGCAGCTTAGTAGCGGGGGCGCCGGCTAATGAAAAACTGTTTTTT. The V call is TRBV7-8, the J call TRBJ1-4, with D tentatively TRBD1 (6 bases). CDR1 and CDR2 (germline): SGHVS, FQNEAQ. The CDR3 spans 17 residues. V lost 1 base to trimming and J lost 3 bases, with 15 bases between them.

The rearrangement links TRBV20-1 to TRBJ2-2, with 11 bases aligning to TRBD1. This CDR3 contains 15 residues. The V and J ends lost 5 bases and 6 bases, in that order; junction bases with no gene match: 8. Per the germline V gene, CDR1 is DFQATT and CDR2 is SNEGSKA (reference sequence). DNA for the CDR3: TGCAGTGCTGATCCTGGACAGGGGGCACCCGGGGAGCTGTTTTTT. Its translation: CSADPGQGAPGELFF.

This clonotype was counted only a few times. The rearrangement uses TRBV6-5 and TRBJ1-5, with D tentatively TRBD1 (5 bases). V lost 2 bases and J lost 7, with 15 bases in between. This CDR3 is built from 15 residues. The germline CDR1 and CDR2 sequences are MNHEY and SVGAGI. CDR3 sequence reads: CASSYAGGPGQPQHF. The CDR3 nucleotides are TGTGCCAGCAGTTACGCCGGGGGTCCGGGACAGCCCCAGCATTTT.

The count of this clonotype is one. CDR3 in amino acids: CSAERGGTTSYEQYF. The CDR3, as DNA: TGCAGTGCGGAGCGGGGGGGAACGACCTCCTACGAGCAGTACTTC. The chain recombines TRBV20-1 with TRBJ2-7, with 10 bases that match TRBD2. The germline CDR1 and CDR2 sequences are DFQATT and SNEGSKA (reference sequence). There are 15 residues in the CDR3. J lost 0 bases, V lost 6 bases, and 8 bases had no gene match.

This chain links TRBV20-1 with TRBJ1-2; TRBD1 is a possible D gene (5 bases). V was cut by 3 bases and J by 5 bases, with 10 bases left in between. Germline loops: CDR1 DFQATT, CDR2 SNEGSKA (reference sequence). The CDR3 is made up of 12 amino acids. The CDR3 spells CSASWGKYGYTF. The CDR3 DNA sequence: TGCAGTGCTAGTTGGGGGAAGTATGGCTACACCTTC.

The chain links TRBV20-1 to TRBJ2-3; D not resolved. This CDR3 has 14 residues. Germline V gene data show CDR1 as DFQATT and CDR2 as SNEGSKA (reference sequence). Trimming left V 1 base short and J 0 bases short, with 8 bases between. The CDR3 here is CSARGLISTDTQYF. The CDR3 DNA sequence: TGCAGTGCTAGAGGCCTCATTAGCACAGATACGCAGTATTTT.

The chain links TRBV5-1 to TRBJ1-1, with TRBD1 matching over 9 bases. Germline assignment: CDR1 SGHRS and CDR2 YFSETQ. After removal of 0 bases from V and 10 bases from J, the junction contained 7 bases not matched to a gene. The CDR3 covers 14 residues. The CDR3 is CASSLEQGARGAFF. CDR3 DNA: TGCGCCAGCAGCTTGGAACAGGGGGCGAGGGGAGCTTTCTTT.

The V and J genes are TRBV7-6 and TRBJ2-2; possible D gene TRBD2, 5 bases. The CDR3 consists of 15 residues. Deletions cut 2 bases from V and 7 bases from J, with 14 bases between. Looked up from germline, CDR1 is SGHVS and CDR2 is FNYEAQ. The CDR3 protein is CASSLYETGSGELFF. For the CDR3, the DNA is TGTGCCAGCAGCTTATATGAGACGGGGAGCGGGGAGCTGTTTTTT.

The chain uses TRBV2 and TRBJ2-7, with TRBD1 as a possible D gene (5 bases). The V gene's germline CDR1 is SNHLY and CDR2 FYNNEI. V was clipped by 2 bases and J by 5 bases, with 10 bases between them. The CDR3 contains 13 residues. The CDR3 sequence is CASSEWAGNEQYF. DNA for the CDR3: TGTGCCAGCAGTGAATGGGCAGGGAACGAGCAGTACTTC.